This T cell receptor (beta chain) came from a study of CD8 T cells in ankylosing spondylitis (dated by TCRdb to the late 2010s). About the investigation overall: To find TCR variants linked to disease, the study profiled T cell receptor beta repertoires in ankylosing spondylitis patients and healthy donors. In total, the full study cohort was made up of 110 or so healthy donors and approximately 27 ankylosing spondylitis patients. Peripheral blood samples were taken, and synovial fluid was additionally collected from ankylosing spondylitis patients.

Sequenced using an Illumina HiSeq 2500. Quantitative 5'-RACE with molecular barcodes was used to prepare TCR beta libraries. The authors' analysis ran thus. A new computational method, built on a probabilistic model of VDJ rearrangement, was used to identify disease-linked TCR variants. TCRdb ran its own pipeline on the public reads, namely fastp trimming at Q25 and MiXCR clone calling, and kept in-frame beta chains. Under each unique CDR3 protein, matching rows form one entry showing the most common genes and DNA. It is TCRdb's table, rather than the study itself, that gives the V and J calls and clone size. The sample yields around 320,000 distinct CDR3 sequences; around 21% were counted once. The ten largest clones capture roughly 3.6% of the sample. On the study overall, not on this receptor specifically: Some of the motif variants had been reported before in the synovial fluid and blood of reactive arthritis patients, a finding that suggests common disease-initiation mechanisms. Significant enrichment of the disease-linked clones was reported in matched synovial fluid samples from ankylosing spondylitis patients. The disease-linked clones had a CD8+ phenotype and were found at relatively low frequencies in peripheral blood. Blood from ankylosing spondylitis patients appeared to be characterized by a TCR beta motif made up of under ten highly homologous amino acid variants.

A word on this clonotype: It has no known antigen specificity. The input lacks base qualities; no much larger clone sits a single base away.

This sequence originates from a female donor with ankylosing spondylitis or in good health (not recorded which). Sequenced input: blood, either unsorted or a sorted T cell fraction (not recorded which).

The bases are TGTGCCAGCAGCTTACGGGTAGACACTGAAGCTTTCTTT. It specifies CASSLRVDTEAFF. The chain is made from TRBV7-7 and TRBJ1-1, with the D gene too uncertain to name. The germline V gene (reference sequence) sets CDR1 to SSHAT and CDR2 to FNYEAQ. At the junction V is shortened by 2 bases and J by 3 bases, with 7 bases in between. Inclusive of the bounding cysteine and phenylalanine, the CDR3 is 13 residues long. Left in the record is the CDR3 DNA by itself, 39 bases read in frame from the first base.